This TCR beta chain is drawn from a study of neurological immune-mediated disorders. Every sequencing run drew on 15-18 subjects and yielded over 160 million TCR-beta sequences. TCRdb re-analysed the 5' RACE reads in MiXCR, keeping a single row per CDR3 protein. The sample shows some 30,000 distinct CDR3 sequences, roughly 4.4% of them seen only once. The J segment lost 16 bases and the V segment lost 6 bases, leaving 11 bases of the junction unmatched. Per the germline V gene, CDR1 is SNHLY and CDR2 is FYNNEI. This CDR3 has 12 residues. This clonotype was seen at least ten times. This clonotype originated in a man younger than 35 in good health. The chain employs TRBV2 and TRBJ1-5, with 8 bases that match TRBD1. Sample: PBMCs. CDR3 nucleotide sequence: TGTGCCAGCAGAACGGACAGGGCCCCCGTACATTTT. Its translation: CASRTDRAPVHF.